This passage covers 21 T cell receptor beta chains from one sample sequenced in a study of blood T cell repertoires in COVID-19 (dated by TCRdb to 2020 to 2021). Library creation used the immunoSEQ multiplex PCR assay. TCRdb re-hosts the immuneACCESS table, in-frame sequences only. Its copies lack some clones; in the studies checked, an unresolved V gene accounts for under half of them, and the cause for the rest is not known. For this sample there are 90,000 to 120,000 clones; about 90% appear just once. 1% to 1.5% of the sample lies in the top ten. Sequencing was performed on peripheral blood. The receptors derive from a woman aged 25 to 45 with acute or convalescent COVID-19.

This clone came up a few times. The rearrangement links TRBV7-2 to TRBJ1-1; 11 nucleotides agree with TRBD1. The J segment lost 3 bases and the V segment lost 6 bases, leaving 6 bases of the junction unmatched. Germline V gene sequence: CDR1 SGHTA, CDR2 FQGNSA. CDR3 size: 15 residues. The CDR3 DNA is TGTGCCAGCAGTAGTAGGGGACAGGGGGACACTGAAGCTTTCTTT. Its protein product is CASSSRGQGDTEAFF.

This rearrangement joins TRBV28 to TRBJ1-5, with a possible D match to TRBD1 (5 bases). V dropped 3 bases and J dropped 3 bases, with 15 bases sitting between them. Germline assignment: CDR1 MDHEN and CDR2 SYDVKM. The CDR3 has 16 residues. CDR3 bases: TGTGCCAGCAGTTTTTCCTCTCAGGGAAACAATCAGCCCCAGCATTTT. It specifies CASSFSSQGNNQPQHF.

The rearrangement uses TRBV5-4 and TRBJ2-3, with 8 bases matching TRBD1. The J segment lost 4 bases and the V segment lost 4 bases, leaving 8 bases of the junction unmatched. Germline CDR1 SGHNT, CDR2 YYREEE (reference sequence). The CDR3 runs to 15 residues. The CDR3 sequence: CASSPRTGYADTQYF. The CDR3, as DNA: TGTGCCAGCAGCCCCAGGACAGGGTATGCAGATACGCAGTATTTT.

This chain links TRBV4-2 with TRBJ2-2; weak D call: TRBD2 (5 bases). There are 15 residues in the CDR3. The germline CDR1 and CDR2 sequences are LGHNA and YNFKEQ. With 0 bases removed from V and 3 bases from J, the gap between germline ends came to 8 bases. Here the CDR3 reads CASSQDYGDTGELFF. In DNA, the CDR3 is TGTGCCAGCAGCCAAGATTACGGGGACACCGGGGAGCTGTTTTTT.

V usage is TRBV6-5 and J usage is TRBJ2-1; the D gene is possibly TRBD2 (5 bases). V lost 2 bases and J 10 bases, leaving 6 bases between the germline ends. The CDR3 is made up of 11 amino acids. CDR1 is MNHEY and CDR2 is SVGAGI in the germline V gene. The CDR3 region is CASSYSGEQFF. In DNA, the CDR3 is TGTGCCAGCAGTTACAGCGGAGAGCAGTTCTTC.

The chain employs TRBV4-1 and TRBJ1-4; D not certain. Per germline, CDR1 MGHRA and CDR2 YSYEKL. The CDR3 is made up of 13 amino acids. The germline V and J ends were trimmed by 4 bases and 8 bases, with 11 bases remaining between them. The CDR3 DNA reads as TGCGCCAGCAGCCCAGAAGCCAGGGAAAAACTGTTTTTT. It yields the protein CASSPEAREKLFF.

The chain recombines TRBV10-3 with TRBJ2-2, with 9 nucleotides matching TRBD2. Trimming cost V 6 bases and J 1 base; bases outside gene matches: 3. From germline, CDR1 is ENHRY and CDR2 SYGVKD. The CDR3 has 15 residues. As DNA, the CDR3 is TGTGCCATCAGCTCTAGCGGGGAGAACACCGGGGAGCTGTTTTTT. It codes for CAISSSGENTGELFF.

This chain connects TRBV6-5 to TRBJ1-1, with 9 bases matching TRBD1. The CDR3 consists of 16 residues. The trim removed 2 bases at V and 4 bases at J, leaving 8 bases unmatched. CDR1 and CDR2 (germline): MNHEY, SVGAGI. For the CDR3, the DNA is TGTGCCAGCAGTTACGAACAGGGGGCGCTGGGCACTGAAGCTTTCTTT. Translating it yields CASSYEQGALGTEAFF.

The chain couples TRBV4-2 to TRBJ2-3, with 13 bases lining up with TRBD2. The V gene's germline CDR1 is LGHNA and CDR2 YNFKEQ. This CDR3 comprises 16 residues. V was pared by 4 bases and J by 4 bases, with 5 bases of the junction left unmatched. The DNA of the CDR3 is TGTGCCAGCAGCCGTACTAGCGGGGGGGCTTCAGATACGCAGTATTTT. It yields the protein CASSRTSGGASDTQYF.

The chain combines TRBV11-2 with TRBJ2-7; 11 positions agree with TRBD2. Germline V gene data show CDR1 as SGHAT and CDR2 as FQNNGV. Unmatched junction bases numbered 8, after V lost 1 base and J lost 3 bases. There are 17 residues in the CDR3. CDR3 loop: CASSLAGVAGGRYEQYF. Written as DNA, the CDR3 is TGTGCCAGCAGCTTAGCGGGGGTAGCGGGAGGGCGCTACGAGCAGTACTTC.

The V call is TRBV27, the J call TRBJ1-4; tentative D call: TRBD1 (5 bases). This CDR3 region has 12 residues. Trimming took off 0 bases at V and 10 bases at J, with 6 bases between the two ends. Germline V gene lookup returns CDR1 MNHEY and CDR2 SMNVEV (reference sequence). CDR3 coding DNA: TGTGCCAGCAGTTTATCGGGGGGAAAACTGTTTTTT. Protein product: CASSLSGGKLFF. The whole variable domain, remainder taken from reference TRBV27 and TRBJ1-4, is EAQVTQNPRYLITVTGKKLTVTCSQNMNHEYMSWYRQDPGLGLRQIYYSMNVEVTDKGDVPEGYKVSRKEKRNFPLILESPSPNQTSLYFCASSLSGGKLFFGSGTQLSVL.

The V and J genes are TRBV28 and TRBJ2-1; 7 positions agree with TRBD2. V trimming: 5 bases; J trimming: 1 base; junction bases outside the gene matches: 17. Germline CDR1 is MDHEN and CDR2 is SYDVKM. This CDR3 has 19 amino acids. CDR3 protein: CASSTIWEGRDQSYNEQFF. The CDR3 bases are TGTGCCAGCAGTACTATTTGGGAGGGGAGGGACCAATCCTACAATGAGCAGTTCTTC. Full variable domain (rest looked up from reference TRBV28 and TRBJ2-1): DVKVTQSSRYLVKRTGEKVFLECVQDMDHENMFWYRQDPGLGLRLIYFSYDVKMKEKGDIPEGYSVSREKKERFSLILESASTNQTSMYLCASSTIWEGRDQSYNEQFFGPGTRLTVL.

The chain combines TRBV4-2 with TRBJ2-7, with D possibly TRBD2 on 6 matching bases. Germline V lookup: CDR1 LGHNA, CDR2 YNFKEQ. The CDR3 covers 18 residues. V lost 0 bases and J lost 1, with 19 bases in between. CDR3 loop: CASSQDSVAGSGSYEQYF. The CDR3 DNA reads as TGTGCCAGCAGCCAAGATTCGGTCGCGGGGTCGGGGTCCTACGAGCAGTACTTC.

The V and J genes are TRBV28 and TRBJ1-1; 10 nucleotides line up with TRBD1. V shed 5 bases and J 8 bases; nucleotides not matched to a gene: 11. CDR1 and CDR2 (germline): MDHEN, SYDVKM. The CDR3 consists of 15 residues. CDR3 nucleotide sequence: TGTGCCAGCAGTGCATACGGGACAGGGGTTGGGGAAGCTTTCTTT. This gives the protein CASSAYGTGVGEAFF.

V is TRBV18 and J is TRBJ2-7, with D possibly matching TRBD1 (5 bases). The CDR3 is 14 residues long. Germline V lookup: CDR1 KGHSH, CDR2 LQKENI. Trimming shortened V by 5 bases and J by 2 bases, and 13 bases separated the two germline ends. The CDR3, as DNA: TGTGCCAGCTCATCGCGCTCAGGGCCCTACGAGCAGTACTTC. Translated: CASSSRSGPYEQYF.

The chain couples TRBV24-1 to TRBJ2-2, with 7 bases identical to TRBD1. Losses at the gene ends were 2 bases for V and 3 bases for J; bases not matched to a gene: 8. The CDR3 has 17 residues. Germline CDR1 reads KGHDR; CDR2 reads SFDVKD. The CDR3 DNA follows: TGTGCCACCAGTGATTCGGCCACAGGGGTCGACACCGGGGAGCTGTTTTTT. It specifies CATSDSATGVDTGELFF.

The V gene is TRBV14, the J gene TRBJ2-7, with D perhaps TRBD2 (5 bases). The CDR3 covers 13 residues. Germline assignment: CDR1 SGHDN and CDR2 FVKESK. V was shortened by 0 bases and J by 6 bases, with 9 bases between the two germline ends. CDR3 nucleotides: TGTGCCAGCAGCCAAGATCTGCTAGCCGAGCAGTACTTC. Protein product: CASSQDLLAEQYF.

The V and J genes are TRBV28 and TRBJ2-6, with a weak D call TRBD1 (5 bases). The CDR3 has 15 amino acids. The V end lost 6 bases, the J end lost 1 base, and 10 bases lay between the germline ends. Germline CDR1 MDHEN, CDR2 SYDVKM. CDR3 loop: CASRRSGSGANVLTF. DNA of the CDR3: TGTGCCAGCAGGAGGTCAGGGTCTGGGGCCAACGTCCTGACTTTC.

The chain employs TRBV11-2 and TRBJ2-1; 12 bases are a match to TRBD2. With 2 bases clipped from V and 1 base from J, the junction kept 6 bases outside the gene matches. Germline assignment: CDR1 SGHAT and CDR2 FQNNGV. The CDR3 consists of 18 residues. CDR3 sequence (DNA): TGTGCCAGCAGCTTACAGGCTAGCGGGGGGGCGTCCTACAATGAGCAGTTCTTC. Protein product: CASSLQASGGASYNEQFF. Together with reference TRBV11-2 and TRBJ2-1, the CDR3 gives the full variable domain: EAGVAQSPRYKIIEKRQSVAFWCNPISGHATLYWYQQILGQGPKLLIQFQNNGVVDDSQLPKDRFSAERLKGVDSTLKIQPAKLEDSAVYLCASSLQASGGASYNEQFFGPGTRLTVL.

The chain employs TRBV30 and TRBJ1-1; D is unclear. V was clipped by 4 bases and J by 6 bases, with 15 bases between them. The CDR3 runs 13 residues. Germline V gives CDR1 GTSNPN, CDR2 SVGIG (reference sequence). CDR3 sequence reads: CAWKRTLSPEAFF. CDR3 nucleotides: TGTGCCTGGAAGAGAACCTTGAGTCCTGAAGCTTTCTTT.

The gene calls are TRBV5-4 and TRBJ1-1, with D unresolved. Trimming shortened V by 4 bases and J by 7 bases, and 23 bases separated the two germline ends. This CDR3 is built from 16 residues. Looked up from germline, CDR1 is SGHNT and CDR2 is YYREEE (reference sequence). In DNA form, the CDR3 reads TGTGCCAGCAGCAAAACCCCCCGAGGGCCGACGATTGAAGCTTTCTTT. Translation gives CASSKTPRGPTIEAFF.